The 21 T cell receptor beta chains in this list originate from one sample, sequenced in a study of blood T cells in healthy people across ages. Through a sample-barcoded 5' primer and a J-beta primer mix, a second PCR was run for about 6 to 11 cycles. TCRdb reprocessed the 5' RACE reads via MiXCR and lists one record per CDR3 protein. The sample records about 970,000 distinct CDR3 sequences, roughly 47% being singletons. Sequences were obtained from blood. The source of these receptors is a woman aged 60 to 75 in good health.

In regard to this clonotype: Germline is not matched at one junction end, which may reflect a read error. The chain joins TRBV6-5 to TRBJ1-1; unclear D gene. The CDR3 length is 11 residues. Germline CDR1 reads MNHEY; CDR2 reads SVGAGI. CDR3 sequence reads: CASSYNSEAFF. In nucleotides, the CDR3 is TGTGCCAGCAGTTACAACAGTGAAGCTTTCTTT.

The V gene is TRBV3-1, the J gene TRBJ1-2, with D uncertain. V dropped 4 bases and J dropped 5 bases, with 14 bases sitting between them. Germline CDR1 LGHDT, CDR2 YNNKEL (reference sequence). The CDR3 runs 14 residues. CDR3 nucleotides: TGTGCCAGCAGCCCGGGAGGCAGGCCATATGGCTACACCTTC. It yields the protein CASSPGGRPYGYTF.

The V and J genes are TRBV29-1 and TRBJ2-3; 9 bases are shared with TRBD2. The germline V gene encodes CDR1 SQVTM and CDR2 ANQGSEA. J lost 4 bases, V lost 0 bases, and 5 bases had no gene match. This CDR3 has 15 residues. CDR3 DNA sequence: TGCAGCGTTGAAGATGGTGCGGGAGGGCCAGATACGCAGTATTTT. It codes for CSVEDGAGGPDTQYF.

The chain combines TRBV11-2 with TRBJ2-1; 9 positions match TRBD1. Trimming cost V 5 bases and J 7 bases; bases outside gene matches: 6. The CDR3 is made up of 14 amino acids. Germline CDR1 reads SGHAT; CDR2 reads FQNNGV. CDR3 sequence reads: CASSPGTGINEQFF. The CDR3 DNA sequence: TGTGCCAGCAGCCCCGGGACAGGGATAAATGAGCAGTTCTTC.

The chain carries TRBV4-1 and TRBJ2-6; 7 nucleotides match TRBD1. Germline CDR1 reads MGHRA; CDR2 reads YSYEKL. V gave up 4 bases and J gave up 2 bases; unmatched junction bases: 14. The CDR3 runs to 19 residues. CDR3 sequence (DNA): TGCGCCAGCAGCCGGTCGAGACAGGGATCAACAGCTGGGGCCAACGTCCTGACTTTC. Its translation is CASSRSRQGSTAGANVLTF.

This clonotype was counted between two and nine times. The CDR3 region has the DNA TGCGCCAGCAGCCAAGAAGGAGTGGAGACCCAGTACTTC. It specifies CASSQEGVETQYF. The chain joins TRBV4-3 to TRBJ2-5; no reliable D call. This CDR3 is 13 amino acids long. From germline, CDR1 is LGHNA and CDR2 YSLEER. V lost 0 bases and J lost 5, with 7 bases in between.

The CDR3 DNA reads TGTGCCAGCAGCTCGATGACTAACGAGCAGTACTTC. It yields the protein CASSSMTNEQYF. The J gene is TRBJ2-7, the V gene TRBV28; D may be TRBD2 (5 bases). Trimming shortened V by 6 bases and J by 5 bases, and 11 bases separated the two germline ends. CDR3 length: 12 amino acids. The V gene's germline CDR1 is MDHEN and CDR2 SYDVKM.

The CDR3 sequence: CASSWERYNEQFF. DNA of the CDR3: TGTGCCAGCAGTTGGGAACGGTACAATGAGCAGTTCTTC. The chain carries TRBV12-3 or TRBV12-4 and TRBJ2-1; D gene uncertain. The CDR3 length is 13 residues. The V gene lost 4 bases and the J gene lost 4 bases, with 8 bases spanning the gap.

The chain carries TRBV20-1 and TRBJ2-1; the D call may be TRBD1 or TRBD2 (5 bases each). The germline V gene has CDR1 DFQATT and CDR2 SNEGSKA (reference sequence). The CDR3 contains 15 residues. V was shortened by 0 bases and J by 2 bases, with 11 bases between the two germline ends. The CDR3 bases are TGCAGTGCTAGAGATCTTTGGGGACCCTACAATGAGCAGTTCTTC. This encodes CSARDLWGPYNEQFF.

The V gene is TRBV12-3 or TRBV12-4, the J gene TRBJ1-5, with D uncertain. CDR3 length: 14 residues. Trimming pared 0 bases from V and 4 bases from J, leaving 7 bases between. The CDR3 protein is CASSLANRNQPQHF. The CDR3 nucleotides are TGTGCCAGCAGTTTAGCGAATCGGAATCAGCCCCAGCATTTT.

In its sample, this clonotype was seen a few times. The V and J genes are TRBV20-1 and TRBJ2-1, with D maybe TRBD2 (6 bases). CDR3 length: 13 residues. Between the trimmed V and J ends, which lost 2 bases and 6 bases, there was a span of 11 bases. CDR1 and CDR2 from the germline V gene are DFQATT and SNEGSKA (reference sequence). CDR3 DNA sequence: TGCAGTGCTAGATTAGCGGCATTCAATGAGCAGTTCTTC. Translated: CSARLAAFNEQFF.

The chain joins TRBV6-6 to TRBJ2-4; TRBD1 might be the D (5 bases). The J call is doubtful: the DNA matches TRBJ2-7 better. This CDR3 is 14 amino acids long. Germline V CDR1 and CDR2: MNHNY, SVGAGI (reference sequence). CDR3 sequence (DNA): TGTGCCAGCAGTTACCAGGGTCCTACCTACGAGCAGTACTTC. Its translation: CASSYQGPTYEQYF.

CDR3 nucleotides: TGTGCCAGCAAGGGGGTGAACAGGTTGAACACTGAAGCTTTCTTT. Amino acids: CASKGVNRLNTEAFF. The chain joins TRBV2 to TRBJ1-1; TRBD1 might be the D (6 bases). CDR3 length equals 15 residues. With 7 bases removed from V and 0 bases from J, the gap between germline ends came to 15 bases. In germline, CDR1 is SNHLY, CDR2 FYNNEI.

This rearrangement joins TRBV4-3 to TRBJ2-5; D call uncertain. CDR3 size: 15 residues. Germline lookup yields CDR1 LGHNA and CDR2 YSLEER. V lost 3 bases, J lost 4 bases, and 15 bases lay in between. DNA of the CDR3: TGCGCCAGCAGCCATTTACGGAGCCCCCGAGAGACCCAGTACTTC. It translates to CASSHLRSPRETQYF.

In this sample, this clonotype turned up once. The chain couples TRBV5-1 to TRBJ2-1; a weak D match, TRBD2 (5 bases). V was cut by 5 bases and J by 1 base, with 13 bases left in between. This CDR3 is built from 15 residues. The germline gives CDR1 SGHRS, CDR2 YFSETQ. The DNA for the CDR3 is TGCGCCAGCAGTTTTGAGGGTGGTTCCTACAATGAGCAGTTCTTC. Translating it yields CASSFEGGSYNEQFF.

In this sample, this clonotype turned up a few times. This sequence joins TRBV10-2 and TRBJ2-3, with D possibly TRBD1 on 6 matching bases. From germline, CDR1 is WSHSY and CDR2 SAAADI. This CDR3 contains 16 residues. V shed 3 bases and J shed 0 bases, with 13 bases lying between them. The CDR3 loop reads CASSDWGHTSTDTQYF. The CDR3 DNA is TGCGCCAGCAGTGATTGGGGGCACACTAGCACAGATACGCAGTATTTT.

The CDR3 protein is CASSGYGTSGRNEQFF. The CDR3 DNA reads as TGTGCCAGCAGTGGTTATGGGACTAGCGGACGCAATGAGCAGTTCTTC. The chain carries TRBV25-1 and TRBJ2-1; TRBD2 aligns across 11 bases. The CDR3 loop spans 16 amino acids. V shed 4 bases, J shed 6 bases, and the junction held 8 bases outside the gene matches. Germline V lookup: CDR1 MGHDK, CDR2 SYGVNS.

This clonotype was counted a few times. This rearrangement joins TRBV20-1 to TRBJ2-1; 9 bases line up with TRBD2. The germline gives CDR1 DFQATT, CDR2 SNEGSKA (reference sequence). The CDR3 has 15 amino acids. The ends lost 3 bases at V and 8 bases at J; junction bases unmatched: 11. This CDR3 reads CSARTLNSGSDEQFF. CDR3 sequence (DNA): TGCAGTGCTAGGACCCTGAATAGCGGGAGCGATGAGCAGTTCTTC.

This clonotype was observed a few times. The chain uses TRBV12-3 or TRBV12-4 and TRBJ1-2; 10 bases line up with TRBD1. J was trimmed by 7 bases and V by 7 bases; bases with no gene match: 9. This CDR3 has 14 residues. CDR3 bases: TGTGCCAGCATAATCGGACAGGGGGTTGGTGGCTACACCTTC. It translates to CASIIGQGVGGYTF.

In its sample, this clonotype was seen a few times. This sequence joins TRBV2 and TRBJ2-5; TRBD1 matches at 9 bases. The length of the CDR3 is 14 residues. Unmatched junction bases numbered 5, after V lost 4 bases and J lost 5 bases. Germline CDR1 and CDR2: SNHLY and FYNNEI. CDR3: CASSARDRVETQYF. The CDR3 coding sequence is TGTGCCAGCAGTGCCCGGGACAGGGTGGAGACCCAGTACTTC.

The chain has TRBV6-1 and TRBJ1-6; D might be TRBD1 (5 bases). The V gene lost 0 bases and the J gene lost 6 bases, with 9 bases spanning the gap. CDR1 and CDR2 from the germline V gene are MNHNS and SASEGT. This CDR3 is 15 amino acids long. CDR3 bases: TGTGCCAGCAGTGAAGCCATCGGGGGTAATTCACCCCTCCACTTT. Its translation is CASSEAIGGNSPLHF.